The 25 T cell receptor beta chains listed next were all sequenced from one sample in a study of vaccination and CD4 T cells after COVID-19. The treatment here: roughly 10-day PBMC culture with coronavirus spike peptide pools or control peptides (ViraFEST assay). One should note that the unexposed donor's CD4+ T cells were collected before the COVID-19 pandemic (2011-2018). The study sequenced cultured CD4+ T cell DNA using the Oncomine TCR Beta short-read assay. Each CDR3 protein gets one entry after TCRdb re-called the PCR reads with MiXCR. This sample has about 7,500 distinct CDR3 sequences, with more than 35% found just once. No antigen is known for these receptors. The specimen sequenced was CD4+ T cells from blood, cultured in vitro. The receptor source for this set is a human donor in good health.

The V gene is TRBV20-1, the J gene TRBJ1-2, with TRBD1 as a possible D gene (5 bases). This CDR3 comprises 15 residues. Germline values: CDR1 DFQATT, CDR2 SNEGSKA (reference sequence). Deletions cut 3 bases from V and 3 bases from J, with 17 bases between. The CDR3 DNA follows: TGCAGTGCTAGCACCCGGGACGGGATCGACTATGGCTACACCTTC. Encoded protein: CSASTRDGIDYGYTF.

J is TRBJ1-5 and V is TRBV24-1, with D perhaps TRBD1 (6 bases). The germline CDR1 and CDR2 sequences are KGHDR and SFDVKD. The CDR3 runs 14 residues. V was cut by 3 bases and J by 4 bases, with 9 bases left in between. The CDR3 loop is CATSDGDTNQPQHF. The CDR3 nucleotides read TGTGCCACCAGTGATGGGGACACTAATCAGCCCCAGCATTTT.

V gene TRBV10-2 combines with J gene TRBJ2-5, with TRBD2 as a possible D gene (5 bases). Germline V gene sequence: CDR1 WSHSY, CDR2 SAAADI. The CDR3 extends over 14 amino acids. V was shortened by 6 bases and J by 1 base, with 12 bases between the two germline ends. The CDR3 here is CASSFGESQETQYF. In nucleotides, the CDR3 is TGCGCCAGCAGCTTCGGGGAAAGCCAAGAGACCCAGTACTTC.

CDR3 amino acids: CASSYGSGTEAFF. CDR3 DNA: TGTGCCAGCAGTTACGGCTCCGGAACTGAAGCTTTCTTT. This sequence joins TRBV6-5 and TRBJ1-1; D is unresolved. The V gene's germline CDR1 is MNHEY and CDR2 SVGAGI. With 2 bases removed from V and 5 bases from J, the gap between germline ends came to 9 bases. The CDR3 is made up of 13 amino acids.

The chain employs TRBV12-3 or TRBV12-4 and TRBJ1-2, with 7 nucleotides matching TRBD1. Trimming took 5 bases from V and 5 from J; bases not matched to a gene: 11. CDR3 length equals 15 residues. As DNA, the CDR3 is TGTGCCAGCAGTAAGACAGGGCGAGGAGGGTATGGCTACACCTTC. The encoded protein is CASSKTGRGGYGYTF.

The V and J genes are TRBV6-1 and TRBJ2-5; 10 bases are shared with TRBD2. The CDR3 covers 14 residues. Per the germline V gene, CDR1 is MNHNS and CDR2 is SASEGT. The trim removed 4 bases at V and 3 bases at J, leaving 2 bases unmatched. The CDR3 region has the DNA TGTGCCAGCAGTGTGAGCGGGGGGGAAGAGACCCAGTACTTC. This sequence encodes CASSVSGGEETQYF.

This clonotype was detected a few times. V gene TRBV10-1 combines with J gene TRBJ2-7; TRBD2 agrees at 8 bases. The CDR3 totals 16 residues. Per the germline V gene, CDR1 is WNHNN and CDR2 is SYGVQD (reference sequence). The ends lost 3 bases at V and 5 bases at J; junction bases unmatched: 12. CDR3 in DNA: TGCGCCAGCAGTGATAGACGGGGGGGCCTGTGGGACGAGCAGTACTTC. As protein: CASSDRRGGLWDEQYF.

This clonotype was picked up a small number of times. V usage is TRBV7-3 and J usage is TRBJ2-3; TRBD2 matches 9 bases. CDR3 length equals 14 residues. Germline lookup yields CDR1 SGHTA and CDR2 FQGTGA. The J segment lost 3 bases and the V segment lost 4 bases, leaving 2 bases of the junction unmatched. As DNA, the CDR3 is TGTGCCAGCAGCTCCGGACTAGCGACAGATACGCAGTATTTT. Its protein is CASSSGLATDTQYF.

Judged by abundance, this clonotype is large. The rearrangement uses TRBV27 and TRBJ1-5, with TRBD1 matching over 10 bases. This CDR3 comprises 15 residues. With V trimmed by 6 bases and J by 3 bases, 5 bases remained unmatched. Germline assignment: CDR1 MNHEY and CDR2 SMNVEV (reference sequence). The CDR3 loop is CASRRQGAHNQPQHF. CDR3 bases: TGTGCCAGCAGACGACAGGGGGCCCACAATCAGCCCCAGCATTTT.

V usage is TRBV11-2 and J usage is TRBJ1-1, with D possibly TRBD1 on 5 matching bases. The ends were cut back, 5 bases at V and 3 bases at J, with 13 bases in the middle. The CDR3 length is 14 residues. CDR1 SGHAT and CDR2 FQNNGV come from the germline V gene. CDR3 sequence: CASSRGHPDTEAFF. In nucleotides, the CDR3 is TGTGCCAGCAGCCGTGGACACCCGGACACTGAAGCTTTCTTT.

The rearrangement uses TRBV6-5 and TRBJ1-2, with D perhaps TRBD1 (6 bases). Trimming cost V 2 bases and J 4 bases, with 8 bases left between them. Germline assignment: CDR1 MNHEY and CDR2 SVGAGI. The CDR3 covers 13 residues. Here the CDR3 reads CASSYGQPYGYTF. CDR3 nucleotide sequence: TGTGCCAGCAGTTACGGACAGCCCTATGGCTACACCTTC.

This sequence joins TRBV20-1 and TRBJ1-6, with D possibly being TRBD1 (5 bases). The CDR3 is 12 residues long. The V gene's germline CDR1 is DFQATT and CDR2 SNEGSKA (reference sequence). V shed 3 bases and J shed 5 bases, with 5 bases lying between them. CDR3 region: CSARDNNSPLHF. The DNA for the CDR3 is TGCAGTGCTAGGGACAATAATTCACCCCTCCACTTT.

The chain is built from TRBV12-3 or TRBV12-4 and TRBJ1-1; the D is unclear. V was trimmed by 2 bases and J by 3 bases, leaving 7 bases between them. This CDR3 is built from 13 residues. CDR3 in DNA: TGTGCCAGCAGTTTACTGGAGTACACTGAAGCTTTCTTT. Translating it yields CASSLLEYTEAFF.

The V and J genes are TRBV10-3 and TRBJ1-2; D call uncertain. This CDR3 is built from 15 residues. The germline CDR1 and CDR2 sequences are ENHRY and SYGVKD. V was clipped by 3 bases and J by 6 bases, with 17 bases between them. This chain's CDR3 is CAISEGQSSLNGYTF. Here the CDR3 DNA reads TGTGCCATCAGTGAAGGGCAGTCATCCTTAAATGGCTACACCTTC.

This clonotype is a singleton in its sample. J is TRBJ2-3 and V is TRBV24-1, with no clear D. The length of the CDR3 is 16 residues. The V and J ends lost 7 bases and 0 bases respectively, with 16 bases between them. Germline CDR1 and CDR2: KGHDR and SFDVKD. The CDR3, as DNA: TGTGCCACCAGCGAAGGTGGGCAGAGAAGCACAGATACGCAGTATTTT. Translation gives CATSEGGQRSTDTQYF.

This clonotype was detected only a few times. The chain employs TRBV19 and TRBJ1-6; D not resolved. There are 13 residues in the CDR3. CDR1 is LNHDA, CDR2 SQIVND, per germline (reference sequence). Trimming cost V 5 bases and J 13 bases, with 15 bases left between them. CDR3 protein: CASSSSVGSPLHF. The CDR3 nucleotides read TGTGCCAGTAGTTCTTCGGTTGGGAGTCCCCTCCACTTT.

The chain links TRBV20-1 to TRBJ1-3; D unresolved. V dropped 6 bases and J dropped 5 bases, with 17 bases sitting between them. The CDR3 has 14 amino acids. CDR1 and CDR2 from the germline V gene are DFQATT and SNEGSKA (reference sequence). The CDR3 region has the DNA TGCAGTGCCGTTACGGGCCCCGGGAGAAACACCATATATTTT. This sequence encodes CSAVTGPGRNTIYF.

The chain is built from TRBV6-1 and TRBJ2-6; 9 nucleotides align to TRBD1. The CDR3 has 17 residues. Germline V gives CDR1 MNHNS, CDR2 SASEGT. Trimming removed 7 bases from V and 0 bases from J; junction bases left unmatched: 7. The CDR3 bases are TGTGCCAGCACCCTCGGACAGGGGAGCTCTGGGGCCAACGTCCTGACTTTC. This sequence encodes CASTLGQGSSGANVLTF.

This clonotype was seen more than once but under ten times. This chain uses TRBV15 with TRBJ1-5; D is possibly TRBD1 (6 bases). Germline loops: CDR1 LNHNV, CDR2 YYDKDF (reference sequence). The CDR3 contains 16 residues. V lost 0 bases and J lost 3, with 12 bases in between. CDR3 residues: CATSRDLGADNQPQHF. The CDR3 nucleotides are TGTGCCACCAGCAGAGATTTGGGGGCAGACAATCAGCCCCAGCATTTT. Looking up the rest from reference TRBV15 and TRBJ1-5 gives the full variable domain: DAMVIQNPRYQVTQFGKPVTLSCSQTLNHNVMYWYQQKSSQAPKLLFHYYDKDFNNEADTPDNFQSRRPNTSFCFLDIRSPGLGDTAMYLCATSRDLGADNQPQHFGDGTRLSIL.

The rearrangement links TRBV7-2 to TRBJ2-1; no firm D call. The CDR3 spans 13 residues. Between the trimmed V and J ends, which lost 2 bases and 4 bases, there was a span of 6 bases. The V gene's germline CDR1 is SGHTA and CDR2 FQGNSA. CDR3: CASSLHQYNEQFF. The DNA for the CDR3 is TGTGCCAGCAGCTTACACCAATACAATGAGCAGTTCTTC.

V and J are TRBV27 and TRBJ2-5, with 10 bases identical to TRBD2. V shed 3 bases and J 1 base; nucleotides not matched to a gene: 2. Germline CDR1 and CDR2: MNHEY and SMNVEV (reference sequence). The CDR3 has 15 residues. The CDR3 coding sequence is TGTGCCAGCAGTTTTACTAGCGGGGCCCAAGAGACCCAGTACTTC. It specifies CASSFTSGAQETQYF.

DNA for the CDR3: TGTGCCAGCAGTTTAGGCTGGGGGCATCAGCCCCAGCATTTT. Translated: CASSLGWGHQPQHF. The V call is TRBV28, the J call TRBJ1-5; the D gene is possibly TRBD1 (6 bases). Between the trimmed V and J ends, which lost 2 bases and 5 bases, there was a span of 10 bases. The germline V gene encodes CDR1 MDHEN and CDR2 SYDVKM. This CDR3 comprises 14 residues.

The chain links TRBV6-5 to TRBJ1-1, with TRBD1 matching 7 bases. CDR1 is MNHEY and CDR2 is SVGAGI in the germline V gene. V dropped 1 base and J dropped 10; count of bases not matched to a gene: 9. This CDR3 contains 14 residues. In DNA form, the CDR3 reads TGTGCCAGCAGTTACTTAGACAGGGTCACGGGAGCTTTCTTT. It is translated as CASSYLDRVTGAFF.

This chain connects TRBV6-1 to TRBJ1-2, with D hard to call. The CDR3 runs to 11 residues. The ends were cut back, 6 bases at V and 7 bases at J, with 9 bases in the middle. Looked up from germline, CDR1 is MNHNS and CDR2 is SASEGT. DNA of the CDR3: TGTGCCAGCAGAGAGGAGCGTGGCTACACCTTC. It specifies CASREERGYTF.

There are a few counts of this clonotype. This chain uses TRBV7-6 with TRBJ1-5, with TRBD1 as a possible D gene (5 bases). The length of the CDR3 is 14 residues. The germline V and J ends were trimmed by 0 bases and 6 bases, with 9 bases remaining between them. Germline CDR1 SGHVS, CDR2 FNYEAQ. The CDR3 nucleotides read TGTGCCAGCAGCTTAGCTCAGGGAGGTCAGCCCCAGCATTTT. Its translation is CASSLAQGGQPQHF.